Listed below are T cell receptor beta chains from one sample, sequenced in a study of spatial heterogeneity in lung cancer. MiXCR, applied by TCRdb to the 5' RACE reads, yields one record per CDR3 protein. The table includes 40,000 or so distinct CDR3 sequences, less than 6.5% detected once. Sample: PBMCs, taken at surgery. These receptors were collected from a female donor with early-stage non-small cell lung cancer. The CDR3 runs from the conserved cysteine through the conserved F or W. A D gene is named only where the DNA matches it firmly. Not all rows give a size; the values are once, few, many and, for expanded clones, a class.

cdr3_aa cdr3_nt j_call clone_size v_call d_call
CAWSVLREQYF TGTGCCTGGAGTGTCTTGCGCGAGCAGTACTTC TRBJ2-7 . TRBV30 .
CSARASGQETQYF TGCAGTGCTAGGGCTAGCGGGCAAGAGACCCAGTACTTC TRBJ2-5 . TRBV20-1 TRBD2
CASSLWGTVNTQYF TGTGCCAGCAGCTTATGGGGGACCGTAAATACGCAGTATTTT TRBJ2-3 many TRBV7-9 .
CASFVVPFLEAFF TGTGCCAGCTTCGTGGTTCCCTTTCTGGAAGCTTTCTTT TRBJ1-1 many TRBV2 .
CASSQDLPGGLGSGANVLTF TGCGCCAGCAGCCAAGATCTTCCAGGAGGGTTGGGGTCTGGGGCCAACGTCCTGACTTTC TRBJ2-6 many TRBV4-3 .
CASSSGGHENTGELFF TGCGCCAGCAGCTCGGGGGGGCACGAGAACACCGGGGAGCTGTTTTTT TRBJ2-2 few TRBV5-1 TRBD2
CASSLALTGELFF TGTGCCAGCAGCTTAGCGCTTACCGGGGAGCTGTTTTTT TRBJ2-2 many TRBV11-1 .
CASSLGQLEAFF TGTGCCAGCAGCTTAGGACAGCTTGAAGCTTTCTTT TRBJ1-1 many TRBV11-2 .
CASSVGSYNEQFF TGCGCCAGCAGCGTTGGGTCCTACAATGAGCAGTTCTTC TRBJ2-1 many TRBV4-1 .
CSVDPGTQETQYF TGCAGCGTTGATCCCGGGACACAAGAGACCCAGTACTTC TRBJ2-5 many TRBV29-1 .
CASSLGMDRGLTEAFF TGTGCCAGCAGCTTGGGGATGGACAGGGGGCTAACTGAAGCTTTCTTT TRBJ1-1 many TRBV5-4 TRBD1
CSATSRRGGGNTIYF TGCAGTGCTACTTCCCGTCGGGGAGGCGGAAACACCATATATTTT TRBJ1-3 few TRBV20-1 .
CASSLGDTYGYTF TGTGCCAGCAGCTTAGGGGACACCTATGGCTACACCTTC TRBJ1-2 many TRBV7-2 .
CASSDRGSNQPQHF TGTGCCAGCAGCGACAGGGGTAGCAATCAGCCCCAGCATTTT TRBJ1-5 many TRBV7-2 TRBD1
CASRTLTRGVSGNTIYF TGTGCCAGCAGGACCTTGACAAGGGGAGTTTCTGGAAACACCATATATTTT TRBJ1-3 many TRBV28 .
CASSEGNTEAFF TGCGCCAGCAGTGAGGGAAACACTGAAGCTTTCTTT TRBJ1-1 many TRBV10-1 .
CASKLRGNTEAFF TGTGCCAGCAAGTTACGGGGAAACACTGAAGCTTTCTTT TRBJ1-1 many TRBV6-5 .
CASSIRTGDQPQHF TGTGCCAGCAGCATCCGGACAGGGGATCAGCCCCAGCATTTT TRBJ1-5 . TRBV7-2 TRBD1
CATLAPREGRPSSYNEQFF TGTGCCACCTTAGCCCCGAGGGAAGGACGACCCAGCTCCTACAATGAGCAGTTCTTC TRBJ2-1 many TRBV6-1 .
CAWSVSGTEAFF TGTGCCTGGAGTGTGTCGGGCACTGAAGCTTTCTTT TRBJ1-1 . TRBV30 .
CASTPAGVAYEQYF TGTGCCAGCACCCCCGCGGGGGTGGCGTACGAGCAGTACTTC TRBJ2-7 once TRBV7-9 TRBD2
CASSQGGEQFF TGCGCCAGCAGCCAAGGAGGGGAGCAGTTCTTC TRBJ2-1 many TRBV4-3 .
CASSSFRSYEQYF TGTGCCAGCAGCTCATTCAGATCCTACGAGCAGTACTTC TRBJ2-7 many TRBV7-6 .
CASSLAGPGTSYEQYF TGTGCCAGCAGCTTAGCGGGGCCGGGAACCTCCTACGAGCAGTACTTC TRBJ2-7 many TRBV7-9 .